This is a list of T cell receptor beta chains from one sample in a study of cytomegalovirus exposure and HLA in healthy donors. Sequenced by immunoSEQ multiplex PCR; TCRdb stores in-frame clones only, minus some. The sample holds around 50,000 clones, about 86% seen once. Sequenced sample: PBMCs. The receptors here all came from a middle-aged man in good health and CMV-seronegative. The conserved cysteine and the conserved F or W are not part of the CDR3 here. The order of the fields is V gene, J gene, clone size, CDR3 protein. Only part of the rows carry a size: once, few, many, or a class if the clone is expanded.

TRBV28	TRBJ1-2	.	ASRGGQVPGYT
TRBV4-3	TRBJ1-5	few	ASSQEPGTPQH
TRBV7-2	TRBJ2-1	.	ASSLDRVAYNEQF
TRBV6-5	TRBJ1-3	.	ASSLTTGSYGNTIY
TRBV28	TRBJ2-3	few	ASSLEGLRPADTQY
TRBV5-1	TRBJ1-1	few	ASSSATAGQGTAF
TRBV7-3	TRBJ2-1	.	ASSPNSGGAHNEQF
TRBV28	TRBJ1-5	.	ASSQVQGNSNQPQH
TRBV5-6	TRBJ1-3	few	ASSLRQGASGNTIY
TRBV5-1	TRBJ2-3	.	ASSLSLRGRDTDTQY
TRBV7-2	TRBJ1-3	.	ASSFHAQGTGNTIY
TRBV4-2	TRBJ2-7	few	ASSQEGVGPLKEQY
TRBV5-1	TRBJ1-2	.	ASSTGTGSNYGYT
TRBV5-4	TRBJ1-6	.	ASSPQGSNSPLH
TRBV5-1	TRBJ2-5	.	ASLKSSGGARETQY
TRBV9	TRBJ1-1	.	ASGEIGETEAF
TRBV11-3	TRBJ2-5	.	ASSSTGLRETQY
TRBV6-5	TRBJ1-1	few	ASSLSGTANTEAF
TRBV7-2	TRBJ1-4	.	ASSLAYRTGGGFATNEKLF
TRBV19	TRBJ2-4	.	ASKSGGEGLQGKNIQY
TRBV15	TRBJ2-5	.	ATRPSLAGGVETQY
TRBV6-5	TRBJ1-5	.	ASKRGTGAGQPQH
TRBV29-1	TRBJ2-1	.	SVVGGTTYNEQF
TRBV27	TRBJ2-5	.	ASSVTGTTKETQY
TRBV5-6	TRBJ2-1	.	ASSFWLAEVNEQF
TRBV18	TRBJ1-2	.	ASSLDRSNGYGYT
TRBV2	TRBJ2-3	.	ASRKLAGASTDTQY
TRBV5-4	TRBJ1-1	.	ASSFRTGELTEAF
TRBV11-3	TRBJ2-7	.	ASSPGSTYEQY
TRBV5-1	TRBJ2-2	few	ASSPGQGVGELF
TRBV6-5	TRBJ1-1	.	ASSYNHGMNTEAF
TRBV7-9	TRBJ2-2	.	ASSIGTPKDYNTGELF
TRBV6-6	TRBJ1-5	.	ASSFRGTQPQH
TRBV10-2	TRBJ2-1	.	ASIGQKGAYEQF
TRBV19	TRBJ1-4	.	ASSPPGNEKLF
TRBV2	TRBJ2-5	.	ASSEGRQETQY
TRBV29-1	TRBJ2-5	.	SVVTGGGFETQY
TRBV28	TRBJ2-5	.	ASTSRVGRQETQY
TRBV7-9	TRBJ2-5	few	ASSPGLGETQY
TRBV7-9	TRBJ2-3	few	ASRSTGGIDTQY
TRBV7-7	TRBJ1-3	.	ASCNKTGGDGNTIY
TRBV4-2	TRBJ1-1	.	ASSQEVGTGGEAF
TRBV27	TRBJ1-2	.	ASSSLNRGAYGYT
TRBV11-2	TRBJ2-1	.	ASSLEGYSSYNEQF